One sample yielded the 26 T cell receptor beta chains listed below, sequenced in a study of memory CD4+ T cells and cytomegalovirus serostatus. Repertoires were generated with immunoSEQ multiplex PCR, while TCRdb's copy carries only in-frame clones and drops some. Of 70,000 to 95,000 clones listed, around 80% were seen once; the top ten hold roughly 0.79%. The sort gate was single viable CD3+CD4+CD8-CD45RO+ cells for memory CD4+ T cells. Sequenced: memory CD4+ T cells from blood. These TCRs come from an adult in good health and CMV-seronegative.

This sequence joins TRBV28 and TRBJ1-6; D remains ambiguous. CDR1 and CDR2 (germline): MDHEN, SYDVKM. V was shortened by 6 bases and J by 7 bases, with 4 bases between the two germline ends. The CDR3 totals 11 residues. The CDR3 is CASRGNSPLHF. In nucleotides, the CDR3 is TGTGCCAGCAGGGGGAATTCACCCCTCCACTTT.

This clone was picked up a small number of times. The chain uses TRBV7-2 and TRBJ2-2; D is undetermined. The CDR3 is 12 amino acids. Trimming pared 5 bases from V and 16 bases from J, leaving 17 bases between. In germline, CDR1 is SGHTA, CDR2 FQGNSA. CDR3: CASSRGRNSPFF. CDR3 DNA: TGTGCCAGCAGCCGCGGAAGGAACTCACCGTTTTTT.

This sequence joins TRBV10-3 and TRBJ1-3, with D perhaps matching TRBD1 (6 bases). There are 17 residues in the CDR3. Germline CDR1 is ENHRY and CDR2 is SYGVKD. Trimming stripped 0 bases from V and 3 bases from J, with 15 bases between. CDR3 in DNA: TGTGCCATCAGTGAGTCGAATCGGGGGGCTTATGGAAACACCATATATTTT. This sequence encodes CAISESNRGAYGNTIYF.

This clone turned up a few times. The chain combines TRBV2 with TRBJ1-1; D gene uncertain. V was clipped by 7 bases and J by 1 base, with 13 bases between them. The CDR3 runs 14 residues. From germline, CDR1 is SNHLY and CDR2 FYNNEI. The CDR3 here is CASTARRANTEAFF. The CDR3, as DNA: TGTGCCAGCACTGCACGGCGGGCGAACACTGAAGCTTTCTTT.

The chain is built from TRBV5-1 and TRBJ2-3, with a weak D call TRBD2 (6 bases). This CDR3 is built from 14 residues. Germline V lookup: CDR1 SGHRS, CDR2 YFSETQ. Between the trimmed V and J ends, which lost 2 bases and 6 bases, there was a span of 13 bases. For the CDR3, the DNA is TGCGCCAGCAGCTTTGGGGTGGGAGGCGATACGCAGTATTTT. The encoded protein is CASSFGVGGDTQYF.

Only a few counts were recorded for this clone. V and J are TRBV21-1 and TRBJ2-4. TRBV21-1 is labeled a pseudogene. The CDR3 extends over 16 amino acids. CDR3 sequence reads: CASSKGTEGAKNIQYF. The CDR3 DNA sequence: TGTGCCAGCAGCAAGGGGACGGAAGGGGCCAAAAACATTCAGTACTTC.

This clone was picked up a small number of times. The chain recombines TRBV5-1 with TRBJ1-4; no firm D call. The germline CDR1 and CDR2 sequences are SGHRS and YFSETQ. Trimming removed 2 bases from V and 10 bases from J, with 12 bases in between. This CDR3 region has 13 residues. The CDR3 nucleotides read TGCGCCAGCAGCTTCGCCGCGGAGGGAAAACTGTTTTTT. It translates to CASSFAAEGKLFF.

CDR3 residues: CASTTDGDPYGYTF. CDR3 bases: TGTGCCAGCACCACGGACGGGGATCCCTATGGCTACACCTTC. The chain is built from TRBV6-6 and TRBJ1-2; D call uncertain. The CDR3 is 14 amino acids. V was trimmed by 7 bases and J by 4 bases, leaving 16 bases between them. Germline V gene lookup returns CDR1 MNHNY and CDR2 SVGAGI (reference sequence).

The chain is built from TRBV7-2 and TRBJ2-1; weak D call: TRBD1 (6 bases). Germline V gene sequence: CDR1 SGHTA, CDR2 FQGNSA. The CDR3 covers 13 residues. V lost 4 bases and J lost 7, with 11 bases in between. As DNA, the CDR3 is TGTGCCAGCAGCTCAGGACAGTTAAATGAGCAGTTCTTC. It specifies CASSSGQLNEQFF.

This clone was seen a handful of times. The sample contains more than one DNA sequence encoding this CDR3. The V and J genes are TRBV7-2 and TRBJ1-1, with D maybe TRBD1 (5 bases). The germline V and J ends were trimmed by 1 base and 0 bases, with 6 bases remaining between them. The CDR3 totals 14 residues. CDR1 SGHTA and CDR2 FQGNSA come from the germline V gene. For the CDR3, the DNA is TGTGCCAGCAGCTTAGGGGGGGTGAACACTGAAGCTTTCTTT. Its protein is CASSLGGVNTEAFF. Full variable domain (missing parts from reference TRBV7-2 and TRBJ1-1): GAGVSQSPSNKVTEKGKDVELRCDPISGHTALYWYRQSLGQGLEFLIYFQGNSAPDKSGLPSDRFSAERTGGSVSTLTIQRTQQEDSAVYLCASSLGGVNTEAFFGQGTRLTVV.

CDR3 region: CAISELDRDSEQYF. The DNA for the CDR3 is TGTGCCATCAGTGAGTTAGACAGGGATTCCGAGCAGTACTTC. J is TRBJ2-7 and V is TRBV10-3; 7 bases are shared with TRBD1. The CDR3 loop spans 14 amino acids. With 1 base clipped from V and 6 bases from J, the junction kept 6 bases outside the gene matches. Looked up from germline, CDR1 is ENHRY and CDR2 is SYGVKD.

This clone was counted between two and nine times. The CDR3 loop reads CAWSAGASGTEAFF. The CDR3 nucleotides read TGTGCCTGGAGTGCAGGGGCTTCTGGCACTGAAGCTTTCTTT. V gene TRBV30 combines with J gene TRBJ1-1, with D possibly TRBD1 on 6 matching bases. The CDR3 loop spans 14 amino acids. Germline V gene data show CDR1 as GTSNPN and CDR2 as SVGIG (reference sequence). V lost 1 base to trimming and J lost 4 bases, with 13 bases between them.

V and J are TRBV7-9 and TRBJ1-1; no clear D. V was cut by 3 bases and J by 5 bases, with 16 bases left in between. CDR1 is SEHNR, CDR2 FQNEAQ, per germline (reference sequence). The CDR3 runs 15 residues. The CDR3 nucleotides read TGTGCCAGCAGCTTTGATTCCCATTGGGAGACTGAAGCTTTCTTT. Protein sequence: CASSFDSHWETEAFF. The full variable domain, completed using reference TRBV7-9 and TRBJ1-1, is DTGVSQNPRHKITKRGQNVTFRCDPISEHNRLYWYRQTLGQGPEFLTYFQNEAQLEKSRLLSDRFSAERPKGSFSTLEIQRTEQGDSAMYLCASSFDSHWETEAFFGQGTRLTVV.

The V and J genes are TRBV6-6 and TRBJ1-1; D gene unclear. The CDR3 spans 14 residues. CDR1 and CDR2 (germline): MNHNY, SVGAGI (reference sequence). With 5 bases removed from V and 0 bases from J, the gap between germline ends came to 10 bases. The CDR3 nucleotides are TGTGCCAGCAGTAGAGCCGGGCTGAACACTGAAGCTTTCTTT. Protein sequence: CASSRAGLNTEAFF.

CDR3 DNA sequence: TGTGCCAGCAGTGACAGGTGGGACTACGAGCAGTACTTC. It specifies CASSDRWDYEQYF. The chain uses TRBV6-1 and TRBJ2-7; D is unresolved. The CDR3 has 13 residues. Germline-derived CDR1 and CDR2 are MNHNS and SASEGT. Trimming pared 3 bases from V and 3 bases from J, leaving 9 bases between.

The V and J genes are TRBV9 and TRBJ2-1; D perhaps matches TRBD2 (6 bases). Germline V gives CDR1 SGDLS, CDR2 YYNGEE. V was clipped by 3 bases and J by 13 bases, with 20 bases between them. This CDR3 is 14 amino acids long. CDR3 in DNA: TGTGCCAGCAGCGCCTCCTCTACTTCGGGGGTACAGTTCTTC. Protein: CASSASSTSGVQFF.

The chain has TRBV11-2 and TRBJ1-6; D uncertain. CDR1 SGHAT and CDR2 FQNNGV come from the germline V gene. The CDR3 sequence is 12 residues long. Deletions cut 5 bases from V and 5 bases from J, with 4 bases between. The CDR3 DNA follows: TGTGCCAGCAGCGACAATAATTCACCCCTCCACTTT. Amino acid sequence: CASSDNNSPLHF.

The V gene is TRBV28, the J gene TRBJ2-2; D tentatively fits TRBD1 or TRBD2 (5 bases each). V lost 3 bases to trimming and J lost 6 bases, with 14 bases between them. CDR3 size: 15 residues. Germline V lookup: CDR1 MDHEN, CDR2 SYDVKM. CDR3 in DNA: TGTGCCAGCAGTTTCGGGGCTAGCCGGGCCGGGGAGCTGTTTTTT. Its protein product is CASSFGASRAGELFF.

CDR3 in DNA: TGTGCCAGCAGCTTCTACAGGGCTGGGGCCAACGTCCTGACTTTC. Amino acids: CASSFYRAGANVLTF. The chain recombines TRBV13 with TRBJ2-6; D is perhaps TRBD1 (6 bases). The CDR3 runs 15 residues. V gave up 3 bases and J gave up 2 bases, with 8 bases separating them. Per the germline V gene, CDR1 is PRHDT and CDR2 is FYEKMQ (reference sequence).

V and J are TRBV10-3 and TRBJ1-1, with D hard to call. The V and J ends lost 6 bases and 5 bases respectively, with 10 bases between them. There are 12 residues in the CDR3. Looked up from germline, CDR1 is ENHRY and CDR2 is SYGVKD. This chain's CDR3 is CAIREKGTEAFF. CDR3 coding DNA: TGTGCCATCAGGGAAAAGGGTACTGAAGCTTTCTTT.

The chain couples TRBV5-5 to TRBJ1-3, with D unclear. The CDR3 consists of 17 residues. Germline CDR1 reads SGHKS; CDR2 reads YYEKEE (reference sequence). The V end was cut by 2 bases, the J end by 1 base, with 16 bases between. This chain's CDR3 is CASSFGAADWSGNTIYF. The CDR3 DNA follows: TGTGCCAGCAGCTTCGGTGCGGCGGATTGGTCTGGAAACACCATATATTTT.

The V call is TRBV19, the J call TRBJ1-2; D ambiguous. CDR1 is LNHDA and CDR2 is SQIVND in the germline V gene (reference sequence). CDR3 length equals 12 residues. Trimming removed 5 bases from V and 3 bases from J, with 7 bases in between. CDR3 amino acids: CASSLGDYGYTF. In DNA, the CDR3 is TGTGCCAGTAGTCTGGGAGACTATGGCTACACCTTC.

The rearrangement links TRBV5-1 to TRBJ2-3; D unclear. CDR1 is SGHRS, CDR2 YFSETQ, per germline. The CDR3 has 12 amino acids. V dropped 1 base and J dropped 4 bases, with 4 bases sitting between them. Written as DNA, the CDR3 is TGCGCCAGCAGCTTGATTTCAGATACGCAGTATTTT. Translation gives CASSLISDTQYF.

The CDR3 region has the DNA TGTGCCAGCAGCGAGGACTGGTTCTACGAGCAGTACTTC. This translates into CASSEDWFYEQYF. The chain joins TRBV7-6 to TRBJ2-7; D possibly corresponds to TRBD2 (5 bases). Looked up from germline, CDR1 is SGHVS and CDR2 is FNYEAQ. CDR3 length equals 13 residues. V gave up 5 bases and J gave up 3 bases, with 11 bases separating them.

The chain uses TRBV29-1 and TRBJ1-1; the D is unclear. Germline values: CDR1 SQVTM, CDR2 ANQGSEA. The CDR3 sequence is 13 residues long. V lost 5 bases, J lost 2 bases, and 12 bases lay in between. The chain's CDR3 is CSVYRGVNTEAFF. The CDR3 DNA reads TGCAGCGTTTACAGAGGAGTAAACACTGAAGCTTTCTTT.

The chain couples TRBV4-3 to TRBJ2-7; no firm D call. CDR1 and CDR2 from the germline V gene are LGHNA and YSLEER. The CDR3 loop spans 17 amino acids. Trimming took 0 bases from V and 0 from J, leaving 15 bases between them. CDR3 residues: CASSQDLLGDSSYEQYF. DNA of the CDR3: TGCGCCAGCAGCCAAGATCTGCTTGGGGATAGCTCCTACGAGCAGTACTTC.